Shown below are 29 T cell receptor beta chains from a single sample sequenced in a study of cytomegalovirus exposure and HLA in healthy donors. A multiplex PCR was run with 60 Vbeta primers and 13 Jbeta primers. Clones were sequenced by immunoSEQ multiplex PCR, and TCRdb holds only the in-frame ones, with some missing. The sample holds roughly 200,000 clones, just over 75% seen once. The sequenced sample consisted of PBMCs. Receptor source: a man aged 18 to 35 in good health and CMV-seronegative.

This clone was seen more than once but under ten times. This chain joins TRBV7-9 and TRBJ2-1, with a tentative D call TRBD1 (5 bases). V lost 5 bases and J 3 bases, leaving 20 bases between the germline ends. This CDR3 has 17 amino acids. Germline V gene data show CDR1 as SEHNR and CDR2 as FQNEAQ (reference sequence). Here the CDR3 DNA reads TGTGCCAGCAGCCCGACCATCCAAGGGGAAGGCTACAATGAGCAGTTCTTC. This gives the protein CASSPTIQGEGYNEQFF. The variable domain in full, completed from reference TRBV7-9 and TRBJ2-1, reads DTGVSQNPRHKITKRGQNVTFRCDPISEHNRLYWYRQTLGQGPEFLTYFQNEAQLEKSRLLSDRFSAERPKGSFSTLEIQRTEQGDSAMYLCASSPTIQGEGYNEQFFGPGTRLTVL.

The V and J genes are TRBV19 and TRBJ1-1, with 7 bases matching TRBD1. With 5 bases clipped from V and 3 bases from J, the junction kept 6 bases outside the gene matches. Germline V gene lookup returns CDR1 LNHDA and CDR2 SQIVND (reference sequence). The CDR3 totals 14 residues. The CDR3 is CASSGLTGYTEAFF. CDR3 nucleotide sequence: TGTGCCAGTAGTGGACTGACAGGGTACACTGAAGCTTTCTTT.

CDR3 region: CASSWASGSHEQYF. In DNA, the CDR3 is TGTGCCAGCAGCTGGGCTAGCGGGAGCCACGAGCAGTACTTC. This chain uses TRBV5-4 with TRBJ2-7; TRBD2 aligns across 10 bases. J lost 5 bases, V lost 3 bases, and 5 bases had no gene match. CDR3 size: 14 residues. CDR1 and CDR2 from the germline V gene are SGHNT and YYREEE (reference sequence).

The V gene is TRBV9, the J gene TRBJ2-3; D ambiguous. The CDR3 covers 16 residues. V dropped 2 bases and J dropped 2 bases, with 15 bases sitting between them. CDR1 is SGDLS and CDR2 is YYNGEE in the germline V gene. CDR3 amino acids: CASSVPPAGVTDTQYF. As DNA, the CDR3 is TGTGCCAGCAGCGTGCCCCCGGCAGGCGTCACAGATACGCAGTATTTT.

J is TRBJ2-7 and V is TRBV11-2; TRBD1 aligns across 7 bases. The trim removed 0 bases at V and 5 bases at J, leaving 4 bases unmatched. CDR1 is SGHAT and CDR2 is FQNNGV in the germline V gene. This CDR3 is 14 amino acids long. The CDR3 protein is CASSLDNDRDEQYF. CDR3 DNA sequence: TGTGCCAGCAGCTTAGATAATGACAGGGACGAGCAGTACTTC.

The CDR3 sequence: CASSFEGTSYNEQFF. The CDR3 coding sequence is TGTGCCAGCAGTTTCGAAGGGACTAGCTACAATGAGCAGTTCTTC. This chain links TRBV27 with TRBJ2-1, with TRBD2 matching 8 bases. The CDR3 runs to 15 residues. Germline V gene data show CDR1 as MNHEY and CDR2 as SMNVEV (reference sequence). V gave up 3 bases and J gave up 3 bases; unmatched junction bases: 4.

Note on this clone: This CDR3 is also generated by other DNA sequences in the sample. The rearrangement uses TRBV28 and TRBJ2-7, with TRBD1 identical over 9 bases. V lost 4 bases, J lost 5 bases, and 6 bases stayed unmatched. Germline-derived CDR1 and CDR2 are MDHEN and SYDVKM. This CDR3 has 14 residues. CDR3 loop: CASSSTGQGHEQYF. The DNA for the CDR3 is TGTGCCAGCAGTTCCACGGGACAGGGCCACGAGCAGTACTTC.

The CDR3 reads CASSRDSYYEQYF. CDR3 sequence (DNA): TGTGCCAGCAGCAGGGACAGCTACTACGAGCAGTACTTC. J is TRBJ2-7 and V is TRBV5-6; 7 bases match TRBD1. V trimming: 4 bases; J trimming: 3 bases; junction bases outside the gene matches: 4. Germline values: CDR1 SGHDT, CDR2 YYEEEE. The CDR3 extends over 13 amino acids.

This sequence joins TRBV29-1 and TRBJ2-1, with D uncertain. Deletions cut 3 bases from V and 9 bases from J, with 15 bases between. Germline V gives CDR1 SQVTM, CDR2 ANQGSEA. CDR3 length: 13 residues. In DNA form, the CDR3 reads TGCAGCGTTGATCCAGGTATGGGTGGTGAGCAGTTCTTC. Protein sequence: CSVDPGMGGEQFF.

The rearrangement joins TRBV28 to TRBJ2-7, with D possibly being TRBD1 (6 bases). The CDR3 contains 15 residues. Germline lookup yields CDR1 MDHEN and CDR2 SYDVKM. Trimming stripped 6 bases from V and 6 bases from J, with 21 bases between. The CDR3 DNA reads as TGTGCCAGCAGCCTAGACAGGACCAAACCAGGCGAGCAGTACTTC. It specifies CASSLDRTKPGEQYF.

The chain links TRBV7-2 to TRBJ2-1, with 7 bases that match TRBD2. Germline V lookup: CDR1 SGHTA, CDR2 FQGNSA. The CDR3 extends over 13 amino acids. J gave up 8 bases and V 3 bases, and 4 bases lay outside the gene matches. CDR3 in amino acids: CASSFRGGDEQFF. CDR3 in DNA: TGTGCCAGCAGCTTCCGGGGAGGGGATGAGCAGTTCTTC. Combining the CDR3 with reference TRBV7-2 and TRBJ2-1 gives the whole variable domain GAGVSQSPSNKVTEKGKDVELRCDPISGHTALYWYRQSLGQGLEFLIYFQGNSAPDKSGLPSDRFSAERTGGSVSTLTIQRTQQEDSAVYLCASSFRGGDEQFFGPGTRLTVL.

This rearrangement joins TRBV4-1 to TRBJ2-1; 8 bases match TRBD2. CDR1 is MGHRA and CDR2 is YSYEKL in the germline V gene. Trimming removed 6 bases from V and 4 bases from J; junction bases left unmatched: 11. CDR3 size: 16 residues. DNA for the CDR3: TGCGCCAGCAGTATGACCGGCGGGAGGAGATACAATGAGCAGTTCTTC. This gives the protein CASSMTGGRRYNEQFF.

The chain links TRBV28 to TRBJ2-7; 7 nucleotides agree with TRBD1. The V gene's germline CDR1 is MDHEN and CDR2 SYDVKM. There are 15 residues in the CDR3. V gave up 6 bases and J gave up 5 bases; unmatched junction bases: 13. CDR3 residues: CASSLKTGSVHEQYF. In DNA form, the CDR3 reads TGTGCCAGCAGCCTAAAGACAGGGTCGGTCCACGAGCAGTACTTC. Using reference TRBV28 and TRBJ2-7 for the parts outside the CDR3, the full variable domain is DVKVTQSSRYLVKRTGEKVFLECVQDMDHENMFWYRQDPGLGLRLIYFSYDVKMKEKGDIPEGYSVSREKKERFSLILESASTNQTSMYLCASSLKTGSVHEQYFGPGTRLTVT.

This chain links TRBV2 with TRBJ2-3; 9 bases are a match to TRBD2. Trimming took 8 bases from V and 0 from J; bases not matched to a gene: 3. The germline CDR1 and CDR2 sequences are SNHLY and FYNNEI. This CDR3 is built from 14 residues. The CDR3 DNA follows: TGTGCCAGCGGACTAGCGACTAGCACAGATACGCAGTATTTT. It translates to CASGLATSTDTQYF.

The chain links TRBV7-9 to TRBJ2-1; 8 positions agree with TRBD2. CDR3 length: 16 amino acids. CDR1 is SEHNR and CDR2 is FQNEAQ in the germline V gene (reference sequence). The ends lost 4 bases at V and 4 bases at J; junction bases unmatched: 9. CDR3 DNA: TGTGCCAGCAGCTCCCGGGGGGGGACTCTTTACAATGAGCAGTTCTTC. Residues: CASSSRGGTLYNEQFF. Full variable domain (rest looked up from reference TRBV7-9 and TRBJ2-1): DTGVSQNPRHKITKRGQNVTFRCDPISEHNRLYWYRQTLGQGPEFLTYFQNEAQLEKSRLLSDRFSAERPKGSFSTLEIQRTEQGDSAMYLCASSSRGGTLYNEQFFGPGTRLTVL.

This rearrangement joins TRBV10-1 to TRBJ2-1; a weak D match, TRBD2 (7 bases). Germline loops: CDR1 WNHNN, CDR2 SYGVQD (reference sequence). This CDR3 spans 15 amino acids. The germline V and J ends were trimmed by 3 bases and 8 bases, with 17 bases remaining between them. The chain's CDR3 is CASSEGGGPLDEQFF. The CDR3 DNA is TGCGCCAGCAGTGAAGGGGGAGGGCCTTTGGATGAGCAGTTCTTC.

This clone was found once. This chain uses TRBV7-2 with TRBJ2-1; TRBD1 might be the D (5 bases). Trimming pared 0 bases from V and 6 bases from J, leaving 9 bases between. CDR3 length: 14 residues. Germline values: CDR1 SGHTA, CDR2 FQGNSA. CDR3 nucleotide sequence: TGTGCCAGCAGCTTAGCCAGGGCAGTCAATGAGCAGTTCTTC. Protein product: CASSLARAVNEQFF.

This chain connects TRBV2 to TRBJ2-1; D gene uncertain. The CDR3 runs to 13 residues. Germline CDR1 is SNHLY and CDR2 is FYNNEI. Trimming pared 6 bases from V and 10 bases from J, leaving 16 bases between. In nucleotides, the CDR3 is TGTGCCAGCAGCGCCCTGGTAGCCTACGAGCAGTTCTTC. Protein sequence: CASSALVAYEQFF.

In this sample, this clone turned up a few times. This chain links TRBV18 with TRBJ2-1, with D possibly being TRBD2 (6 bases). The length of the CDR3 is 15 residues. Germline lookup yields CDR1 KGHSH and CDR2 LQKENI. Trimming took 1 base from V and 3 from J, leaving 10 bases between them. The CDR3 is CASSPRRDDYNEQFF. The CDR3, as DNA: TGTGCCAGCTCACCACGGCGGGATGACTACAATGAGCAGTTCTTC.

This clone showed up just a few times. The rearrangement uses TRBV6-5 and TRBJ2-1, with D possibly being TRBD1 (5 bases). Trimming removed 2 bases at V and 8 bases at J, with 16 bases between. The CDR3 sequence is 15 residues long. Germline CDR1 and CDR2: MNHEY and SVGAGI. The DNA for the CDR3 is TGTGCCAGCAGTTACGGGCCAGGGAACATGGATGAGCAGTTCTTC. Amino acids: CASSYGPGNMDEQFF.

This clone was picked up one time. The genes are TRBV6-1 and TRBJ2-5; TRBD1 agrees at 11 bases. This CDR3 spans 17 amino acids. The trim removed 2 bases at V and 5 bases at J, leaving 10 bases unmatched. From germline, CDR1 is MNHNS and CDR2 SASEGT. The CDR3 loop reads CASSEFPRTGGRETQYF. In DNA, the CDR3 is TGTGCCAGCAGTGAATTTCCTAGGACAGGGGGCCGGGAGACCCAGTACTTC.

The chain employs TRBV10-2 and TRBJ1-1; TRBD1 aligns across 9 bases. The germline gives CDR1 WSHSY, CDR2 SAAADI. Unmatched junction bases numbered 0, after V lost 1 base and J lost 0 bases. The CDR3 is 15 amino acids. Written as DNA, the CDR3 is TGCGCCAGCAGTGAGTGGGACAGGGTGAACACTGAAGCTTTCTTT. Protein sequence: CASSEWDRVNTEAFF.

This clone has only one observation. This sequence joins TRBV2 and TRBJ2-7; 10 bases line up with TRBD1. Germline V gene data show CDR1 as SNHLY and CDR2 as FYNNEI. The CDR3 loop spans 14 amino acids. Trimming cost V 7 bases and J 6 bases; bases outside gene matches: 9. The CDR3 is CASTRRDRGSEQYF. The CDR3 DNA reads TGTGCCAGCACCCGGCGGGACAGGGGATCCGAGCAGTACTTC.

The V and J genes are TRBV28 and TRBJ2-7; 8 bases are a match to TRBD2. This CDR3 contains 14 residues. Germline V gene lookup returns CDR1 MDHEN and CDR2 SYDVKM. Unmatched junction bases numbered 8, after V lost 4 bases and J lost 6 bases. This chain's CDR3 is CASSSTRLALEQYF. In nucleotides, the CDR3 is TGTGCCAGCAGTTCCACCCGACTAGCGCTCGAGCAGTACTTC.

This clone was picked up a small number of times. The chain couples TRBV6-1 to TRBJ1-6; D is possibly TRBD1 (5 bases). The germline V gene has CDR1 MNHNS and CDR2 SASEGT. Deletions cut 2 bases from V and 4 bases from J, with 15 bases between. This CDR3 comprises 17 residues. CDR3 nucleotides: TGTGCCAGCAGTGAAAGGGTGGGACTCAATTATAATTCACCCCTCCACTTT. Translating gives CASSERVGLNYNSPLHF.

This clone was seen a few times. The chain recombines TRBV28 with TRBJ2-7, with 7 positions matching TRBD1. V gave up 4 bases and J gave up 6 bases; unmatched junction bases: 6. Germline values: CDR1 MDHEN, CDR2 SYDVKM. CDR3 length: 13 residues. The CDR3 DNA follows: TGTGCCAGCAGTTCGACAGGGATTGGCGAGCAGTACTTC. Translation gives CASSSTGIGEQYF.

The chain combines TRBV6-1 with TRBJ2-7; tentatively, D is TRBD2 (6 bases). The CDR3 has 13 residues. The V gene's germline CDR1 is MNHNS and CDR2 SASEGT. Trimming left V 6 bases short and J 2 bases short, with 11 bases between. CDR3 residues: CASSRGATYEQYF. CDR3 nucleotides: TGTGCCAGCAGCCGCGGGGCGACCTACGAGCAGTACTTC.

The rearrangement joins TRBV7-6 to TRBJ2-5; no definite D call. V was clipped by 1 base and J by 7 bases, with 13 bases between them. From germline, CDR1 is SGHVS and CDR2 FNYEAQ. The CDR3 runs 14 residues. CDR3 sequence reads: CASSLVNTASTQYF. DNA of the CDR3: TGTGCCAGCAGCTTAGTCAATACAGCCTCGACCCAGTACTTC.

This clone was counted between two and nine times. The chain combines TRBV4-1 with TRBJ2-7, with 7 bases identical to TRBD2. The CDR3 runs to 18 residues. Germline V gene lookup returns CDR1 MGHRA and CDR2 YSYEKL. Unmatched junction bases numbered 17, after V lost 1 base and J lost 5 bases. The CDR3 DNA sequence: TGCGCCAGCAGCCAAGTGGGTGAGGGCCTAGCGGATTCCCACGAGCAGTACTTC. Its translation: CASSQVGEGLADSHEQYF.